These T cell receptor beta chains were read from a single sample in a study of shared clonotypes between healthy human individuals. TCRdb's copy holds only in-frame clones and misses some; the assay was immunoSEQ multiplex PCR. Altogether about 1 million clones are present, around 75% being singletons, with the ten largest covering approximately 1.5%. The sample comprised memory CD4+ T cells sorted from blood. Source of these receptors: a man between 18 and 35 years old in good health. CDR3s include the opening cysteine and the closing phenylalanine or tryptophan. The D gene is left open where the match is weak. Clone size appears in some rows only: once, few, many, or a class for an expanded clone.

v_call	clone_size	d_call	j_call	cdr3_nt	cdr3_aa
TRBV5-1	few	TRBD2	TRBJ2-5	TGCGCCAGCAGCTTCACTAGCGGGAAAGAGACCCAGTACTTC	CASSFTSGKETQYF
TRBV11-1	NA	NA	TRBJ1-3	TGTGCCAGCAGCCCGGGCCATGGAGAGGTGGGAAACACCATATATTTT	CASSPGHGEVGNTIYF
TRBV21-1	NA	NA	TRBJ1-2	TGTGCCAGCAGCATACCCGACAGGGCTGACTACTATGGCTACACCTTC	CASSIPDRADYYGYTF
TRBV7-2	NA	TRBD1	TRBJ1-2	TGTGCCAGCAGTGGGAGTTCAGGGGGCCTTCGAAGTAGCTACACCTTC	CASSGSSGGLRSSYTF
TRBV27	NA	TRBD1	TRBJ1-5	TGTGCCAGCAGCCCAGACAGGGCAGGCCAGCCCCAGCATTTT	CASSPDRAGQPQHF
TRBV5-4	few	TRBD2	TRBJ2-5	TGTGCCAGCAGCTTACGACTAGCGGGGGGCCGGGGGGAGACCCAGTACTTC	CASSLRLAGGRGETQYF
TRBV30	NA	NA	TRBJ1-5	TGTGCCTGGAGTGACCAGACGGGGGGGGGACAGCCCCAGCATTTT	CAWSDQTGGGQPQHF
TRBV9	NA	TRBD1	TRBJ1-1	TGTGCCAGCAGCGCCGTGGGACAGGGCGCGGAAGCTTTCTTT	CASSAVGQGAEAFF
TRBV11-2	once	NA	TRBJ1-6	TGTGCCAGCAGCTCCCGTGTCTTAGGCAATTCACCCCTCCACTTT	CASSSRVLGNSPLHF
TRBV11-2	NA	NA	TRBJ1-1	TGTGCCAGCAGCTTAGGACCGGCGAACACTGAAGCTTTCTTT	CASSLGPANTEAFF
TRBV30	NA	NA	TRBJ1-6	TGTGCCTGGAGCGGGTCAGCTTATAATTCACCCCTCCACTTT	CAWSGSAYNSPLHF
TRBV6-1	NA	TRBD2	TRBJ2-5	TGTGCCAGCAGTGACGCCCGGTTCGGCGGGGGACAAGAGACCCAGTACTTC	CASSDARFGGGQETQYF
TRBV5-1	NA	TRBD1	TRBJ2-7	TGCGCCAGCGGCCGGGACAGCACCTACGAGCAGTACTTC	CASGRDSTYEQYF
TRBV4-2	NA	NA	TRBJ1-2	TGTGCCAGCAGCCAAGAAGGGTTCGGGGCCTATGGCTACACCTTC	CASSQEGFGAYGYTF
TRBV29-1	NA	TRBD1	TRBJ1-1	TGCAGCGCGGGACAGACGAACACTGAAGCTTTCTTT	CSAGQTNTEAFF
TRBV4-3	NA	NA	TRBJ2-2	TGCGCCAGCAGCCAAGATCTATCCAGGGCCACCGGGGAGCTGTTTTTT	CASSQDLSRATGELFF
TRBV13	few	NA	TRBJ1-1	TGTGCCAATAGACAACACACTGAAGCTTTCTTT	CANRQHTEAFF
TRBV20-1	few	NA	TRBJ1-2	TGCAGTGCTGGCCCCGGGTATGGCTACACCTTC	CSAGPGYGYTF
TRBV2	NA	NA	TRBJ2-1	TGTGCCAGCAGGAGCGGTATCTCCTACAATGAGCAGTTCTTC	CASRSGISYNEQFF
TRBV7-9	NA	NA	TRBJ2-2	TGTGCCAGCAGCCCAAGGGACCACGACACCGGGGAGCTGTTTTTT	CASSPRDHDTGELFF
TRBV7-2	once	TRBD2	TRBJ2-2	TGTGCCAGCAGCTTAGAGGCTAGCGGGGCCCCCGGGGAGCTGTTTTTT	CASSLEASGAPGELFF
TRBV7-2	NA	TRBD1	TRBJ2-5	TGTGCCAGCACCACCGGGACAGCCCAAGAGACCCAGTACTTC	CASTTGTAQETQYF
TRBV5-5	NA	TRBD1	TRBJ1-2	TGTGCCAGCAGCTTGGGGCAAGGACAGGGATATGGCTACACCTTC	CASSLGQGQGYGYTF
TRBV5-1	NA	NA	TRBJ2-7	TGCGCCAGCAGCTTGGACACCGGCGGCTACGAGCAGTACTTC	CASSLDTGGYEQYF
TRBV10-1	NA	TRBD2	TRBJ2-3	TGCGCCAGCAGTGAGTTGCTTCTAGCGGGAGATAGTAATACGCAGTATTTT	CASSELLLAGDSNTQYF
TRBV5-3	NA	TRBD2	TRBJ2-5	TGTGCCAGAAGCTTGGTCGGGACTAGCCGGGATGGTGAGACCCAGTACTTC	CARSLVGTSRDGETQYF
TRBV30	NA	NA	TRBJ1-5	TGTGCCTGGAATAAAGGGGCGAGTGGCAATCAGCCCCAGCATTTT	CAWNKGASGNQPQHF
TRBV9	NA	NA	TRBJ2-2	TGTGCCAGCAGCATCAGCGGTTTTCTAGGGGCGACCGGGGAGCTGTTTTTT	CASSISGFLGATGELFF
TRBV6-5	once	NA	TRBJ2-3	TGTGCCAGCAGTCGGCGGGCTGATACGCAGTATTTT	CASSRRADTQYF
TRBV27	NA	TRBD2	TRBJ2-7	TGTGCCAGCAGTTTACGAGCGGGAGGCTACGAGCAGTACTTC	CASSLRAGGYEQYF
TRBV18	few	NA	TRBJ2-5	TGTGCCAGCTCGGGGGGCATGAAAGAGACCCAGTACTTC	CASSGGMKETQYF
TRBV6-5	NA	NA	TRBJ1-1	TGTGCCAGCATGGGGGTCATGAACACTGAAGCTTTCTTT	CASMGVMNTEAFF
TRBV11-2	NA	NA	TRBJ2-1	TGTGCCAGCAGCTTAGGTACCCGAACAAATGAGCAGTTCTTC	CASSLGTRTNEQFF
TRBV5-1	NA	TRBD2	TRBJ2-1	TGCGCCAGCAGCCCTCGATCAGCGGGGGGGACCTCCGGTGAGCAGTTCTTC	CASSPRSAGGTSGEQFF
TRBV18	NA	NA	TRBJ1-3	TGTGCCAGCTCACCAAACAGGGAGGACACCATATATTTT	CASSPNREDTIYF
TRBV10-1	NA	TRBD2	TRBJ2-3	TGCGCCAGCAGCAGCGGGGTAACAGATACGCAGTATTTT	CASSSGVTDTQYF
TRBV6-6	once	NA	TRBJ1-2	TGTGCCAGCAGTTACACTCCTCGACAGGAGACCTATGGCTACACCTTC	CASSYTPRQETYGYTF
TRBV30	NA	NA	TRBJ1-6	TGTGCCTGGAGTGAGGAGAGGAATAATTCACCCCTCCACTTT	CAWSEERNNSPLHF
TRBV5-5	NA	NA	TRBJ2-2	TGTGCCAGCAGTTTTGCGGACACCGGGGAGCTGTTTTTT	CASSFADTGELFF
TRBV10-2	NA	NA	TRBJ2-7	TGCGCCAGCAGTGAGTACGGACAGAACTACGAGCAGTACTTC	CASSEYGQNYEQYF
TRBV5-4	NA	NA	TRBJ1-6	TGTGCCAGCAACCGGAGGGACCGCGATAATTCACCCCTCCACTTT	CASNRRDRDNSPLHF